This entry is about one T cell receptor beta chain. These data come from a study of T cell responses to AZD1222 COVID-19 vaccine. Some clones are missing from TCRdb's copy, which holds only in-frame ones; the method was immunoSEQ multiplex PCR. The table lists 95,000 to 150,000 clones, about nine tenths of them singletons. V dropped 6 bases and J dropped 2; count of bases not matched to a gene: 4. Germline-derived CDR1 and CDR2 are WNHNN and SYGVQD (reference sequence). The CDR3 has 13 amino acids. The chain combines TRBV10-1 with TRBJ2-7; the match to TRBD1 covers 7 bases. The sequence was obtained from an adult in good health. Sequences were derived from peripheral blood, sampled on day 0 of AZD1222 vaccination. Here the CDR3 reads CASSAGGTYEQYF. CDR3 sequence (DNA): TGCGCCAGCAGCGCAGGGGGAACCTACGAGCAGTACTTC.